Included here is one T cell receptor (beta chain) sequence, with context. A single record per CDR3 protein comes from TCRdb applying MiXCR to the RT-PCR reads. In the table there are 150,000 to 200,000 distinct CDR3 sequences, 9.5% to 15% of which are singletons. These data come from a study of response to subunit inactivated influenza vaccine. Separately, the same data were catalogued under a study of T cells expressing NK-cell markers. From that second work: cDNA encoding TCR beta was synthesized via 5'RACE template switching incorporating UMIs. Top CD8+ clonotypes included the dominant CD3+CD56+NKG2C+ clonotypes in 6 or 7 donors. Dominance of the CD3+CD56-NKG2C+ fraction by these clonotypes also held in a handful of donors.

This sequence was found in a man aged 50 to 60 who received an inactivated influenza vaccine. Source: CD8+ T cells sorted from PBMCs, taken roughly 13 days after vaccination.

CDR3 DNA sequence: TGCGCCAGCGGCCGGCGGGAGGTTTACAATGAGCAGTTCTTC. Amino acids: CASGRREVYNEQFF. V is TRBV5-1 and J is TRBJ2-1, with 8 bases that match TRBD2. CDR3 length equals 14 residues. J was trimmed by 4 bases and V by 7 bases; bases with no gene match: 7. The V gene's germline CDR1 is SGHRS and CDR2 YFSETQ.